The 22 T cell receptor beta chains below come from one sample, sequenced in a study of blood T cell repertoires in COVID-19. Assay: immunoSEQ multiplex PCR; the TCRdb copy retains only in-frame clones and omits some. The sample lists 500,000 to 600,000 clones, 85% to 90% seen once, with about 8% in the top ten. Sequencing was done on a sample of peripheral blood. The source of these receptors is a woman aged 45-60 years with COVID-19, enrolled during active disease.

The rearrangement uses TRBV3-1 (or the pseudogene TRBV3-2) and TRBJ2-4, with 8 bases aligning to TRBD1. Germline lookup yields CDR1 LGHDT and CDR2 YNNKEL (reference sequence). This CDR3 comprises 20 residues. After removal of 2 bases from V and 3 bases from J, the junction contained 18 bases not matched to a gene. DNA of the CDR3: TGTGCCAGCAGCCAATCCTATGGGACAGGAACAATAGGGGGCAAAAACATTCAGTACTTC. It specifies CASSQSYGTGTIGGKNIQYF.

The chain has TRBV6-4 and TRBJ1-6; 7 bases fit TRBD1. This CDR3 has 18 amino acids. CDR1 is MRHNA, CDR2 SNTAGT, per germline. V was pared by 3 bases and J by 8 bases, with 16 bases of the junction left unmatched. The chain's CDR3 is CASSEYIKGQLLYSPLHF. The CDR3 bases are TGTGCCAGCAGTGAGTATATTAAGGGACAGTTACTTTATTCACCCCTCCACTTT.

The V call is TRBV28, the J call TRBJ2-1; a weak D match, TRBD1 (7 bases). CDR1 and CDR2 from the germline V gene are MDHEN and SYDVKM. The length of the CDR3 is 16 residues. V was pared by 5 bases and J by 7 bases, with 21 bases between. CDR3 amino acids: CASSPLQGGGINEQFF. The CDR3 coding sequence is TGTGCCAGCAGTCCGCTCCAGGGGGGCGGGATAAATGAGCAGTTCTTC. The whole variable domain, remainder taken from reference TRBV28 and TRBJ2-1, is DVKVTQSSRYLVKRTGEKVFLECVQDMDHENMFWYRQDPGLGLRLIYFSYDVKMKEKGDIPEGYSVSREKKERFSLILESASTNQTSMYLCASSPLQGGGINEQFFGPGTRLTVL.

This clone was seen more than once but under ten times. The rearrangement uses TRBV4-1 and TRBJ2-7; D ambiguous. The CDR3 extends over 14 amino acids. Germline CDR1 and CDR2: MGHRA and YSYEKL. V lost 0 bases and J lost 2, with 8 bases in between. The CDR3 loop reads CASSQDLPPYEQYF. CDR3 nucleotides: TGCGCCAGCAGCCAAGATCTTCCCCCCTACGAGCAGTACTTC.

The chain employs TRBV5-6 and TRBJ1-5; the match to TRBD1 covers 8 bases. V dropped 2 bases and J dropped 8; count of bases not matched to a gene: 12. The CDR3 is 16 residues long. CDR1 is SGHDT and CDR2 is YYEEEE in the germline V gene. Written as DNA, the CDR3 is TGTGCCAGCAGCTTAACACAGGACAGGGAAATTGAGCCCCAGCATTTT. This translates into CASSLTQDREIEPQHF. The complete variable domain, with remaining parts taken from reference TRBV5-6 and TRBJ1-5, reads DAGVTQSPTHLIKTRGQQVTLRCSPKSGHDTVSWYQQALGQGPQFIFQYYEEEERQRGNFPDRFSGHQFPNYSSELNVNALLLGDSALYLCASSLTQDREIEPQHFGDGTRLSIL.

This clone turned up a few times. The chain carries TRBV19 and TRBJ1-1; D unresolved. CDR3 length equals 12 residues. V lost 3 bases and J 10 bases, leaving 12 bases between the germline ends. Germline V CDR1 and CDR2: LNHDA, SQIVND (reference sequence). CDR3 coding DNA: TGTGCCAGTAGTATCTTTGGAGGAAGAGCTTTCTTT. It specifies CASSIFGGRAFF.

The chain carries TRBV18 and TRBJ2-5, with D unclear. V lost 5 bases, J lost 4 bases, and 11 bases lay in between. This CDR3 has 13 residues. CDR1 KGHSH and CDR2 LQKENI come from the germline V gene. CDR3 amino acids: CASSSPYLETQYF. For the CDR3, the DNA is TGTGCCAGCTCATCCCCCTACCTAGAGACCCAGTACTTC.

The CDR3 region is CASSFPDRVENEQYF. The DNA of the CDR3 is TGTGCCAGCAGCTTCCCGGACAGGGTAGAAAACGAGCAGTACTTC. This chain uses TRBV5-6 with TRBJ2-7; 8 nucleotides match TRBD1. The CDR3 spans 15 residues. Losses at the gene ends were 2 bases for V and 5 bases for J; bases not matched to a gene: 9. Looked up from germline, CDR1 is SGHDT and CDR2 is YYEEEE.

The gene calls are TRBV6-6 and TRBJ2-1; 8 bases are a match to TRBD1. Germline V CDR1 and CDR2: MNHNY, SVGAGI (reference sequence). V trimming: 4 bases; J trimming: 7 bases; junction bases outside the gene matches: 12. This CDR3 has 16 amino acids. The CDR3 sequence: CASSSPTGANYNEQFF. Written as DNA, the CDR3 is TGTGCCAGCAGTTCCCCGACAGGGGCGAATTATAATGAGCAGTTCTTC.

The chain has TRBV2 and TRBJ2-5; D is possibly TRBD1 (6 bases). V was cut by 4 bases and J by 5 bases, with 17 bases left in between. CDR1 and CDR2 (germline): SNHLY, FYNNEI. The CDR3 contains 15 residues. As DNA, the CDR3 is TGTGCCAGCAGTGCACCCCCAGGGGTAGTTGAGACCCAGTACTTC. Protein: CASSAPPGVVETQYF.

V is TRBV2 and J is TRBJ2-7; D remains unclear. CDR3 length: 12 amino acids. V gave up 7 bases and J gave up 5 bases, with 12 bases separating them. Germline lookup yields CDR1 SNHLY and CDR2 FYNNEI. Written as DNA, the CDR3 is TGTGCCAGCAAAACACCGAACCACGAGCAGTACTTC. The encoded protein is CASKTPNHEQYF.

The CDR3 is CASSLTGETNGYTF. Here the CDR3 DNA reads TGTGCCAGCAGCCTAACAGGGGAGACGAATGGCTACACCTTC. The chain uses TRBV3-1 (or the pseudogene TRBV3-2) and TRBJ1-2; 7 positions agree with TRBD1. Germline CDR1 and CDR2: LGHDT and YNNKEL (reference sequence). Trimming cost V 4 bases and J 6 bases; bases outside gene matches: 8. CDR3 length: 14 residues.

The rearrangement links TRBV24-1 to TRBJ2-2; 7 bases fit TRBD1. CDR3 size: 17 residues. The V and J ends lost 4 bases and 4 bases, in that order; junction bases with no gene match: 11. From germline, CDR1 is KGHDR and CDR2 SFDVKD. CDR3 amino acids: CATSDPDRDWGTGELFF. CDR3 nucleotide sequence: TGTGCCACCAGTGACCCTGACAGGGATTGGGGCACCGGGGAGCTGTTTTTT.

This chain uses TRBV15 with TRBJ2-7, with D possibly being TRBD1 (5 bases). There are 13 residues in the CDR3. The V gene's germline CDR1 is LNHNV and CDR2 YYDKDF (reference sequence). Trimming took 5 bases from V and 7 from J, leaving 15 bases between them. This chain's CDR3 is CATSPGPFKEQYF. Here the CDR3 DNA reads TGTGCCACCAGCCCAGGGCCCTTCAAGGAGCAGTACTTC.

Only one count was recorded for this clone. V and J are TRBV2 and TRBJ1-1, with TRBD1 matching over 12 bases. V gave up 7 bases and J gave up 7 bases; unmatched junction bases: 16. This CDR3 has 17 residues. Per germline, CDR1 SNHLY and CDR2 FYNNEI. The CDR3 here is CASIPGTGGPDSFEAFF. CDR3 DNA sequence: TGTGCCAGCATCCCCGGGACAGGGGGCCCTGATTCATTTGAAGCTTTCTTT.

This chain connects TRBV27 to TRBJ1-4; no clear D gene. Germline V gene data show CDR1 as MNHEY and CDR2 as SMNVEV (reference sequence). The CDR3 length is 15 residues. The ends were cut back, 3 bases at V and 6 bases at J, with 14 bases in the middle. CDR3 loop: CASSFLDTLHEKLFF. As DNA, the CDR3 is TGTGCCAGCAGTTTTCTCGACACTCTCCATGAAAAACTGTTTTTT. Together with reference TRBV27 and TRBJ1-4, the CDR3 gives the full variable domain: EAQVTQNPRYLITVTGKKLTVTCSQNMNHEYMSWYRQDPGLGLRQIYYSMNVEVTDKGDVPEGYKVSRKEKRNFPLILESPSPNQTSLYFCASSFLDTLHEKLFFGSGTQLSVL.

The genes are TRBV29-1 and TRBJ2-1; 10 bases are shared with TRBD1. Trimming removed 4 bases from V and 9 bases from J; junction bases left unmatched: 12. The CDR3 runs 15 residues. Looked up from germline, CDR1 is SQVTM and CDR2 is ANQGSEA. CDR3 loop: CSVGGQGTLGGEQFF. The CDR3 coding sequence is TGCAGCGTTGGGGGACAGGGGACCCTAGGGGGTGAGCAGTTCTTC.

The chain is built from TRBV5-4 and TRBJ1-4; TRBD1 aligns across 7 bases. Trimming cost V 4 bases and J 5 bases; bases outside gene matches: 8. The CDR3 consists of 15 residues. CDR1 and CDR2 from the germline V gene are SGHNT and YYREEE (reference sequence). CDR3 in DNA: TGTGCCAGCAGCCAAAACAGGGGTCTGAATGAAAAACTGTTTTTT. As protein: CASSQNRGLNEKLFF.

This clone was recorded only once. CDR3 amino acids: CASSGYGGQGDEKLFF. DNA for the CDR3: TGTGCCAGCAGCGGCTATGGGGGACAGGGAGATGAAAAACTGTTTTTT. The genes are TRBV9 and TRBJ1-4; 9 nucleotides match TRBD1. Germline V lookup: CDR1 SGDLS, CDR2 YYNGEE. The CDR3 is 16 amino acids. The V gene end was trimmed by 3 bases and the J gene end by 6 bases; junction bases not matched to a gene: 9. Full variable domain (rest looked up from reference TRBV9 and TRBJ1-4): DSGVTQTPKHLITATGQRVTLRCSPRSGDLSVYWYQQSLDQGLQFLIQYYNGEERAKGNILERFSAQQFPDLHSELNLSSLELGDSALYFCASSGYGGQGDEKLFFGSGTQLSVL.

This sequence joins TRBV2 and TRBJ1-3, with TRBD1 as a possible D gene (5 bases). Germline V lookup: CDR1 SNHLY, CDR2 FYNNEI. The CDR3 consists of 14 residues. The V end was cut by 7 bases, the J end by 2 bases, with 12 bases between. In DNA form, the CDR3 reads TGTGCCAGCACTCCGTTAGGGGCTGGAAACACCATATATTTT. It specifies CASTPLGAGNTIYF.

V is TRBV7-9 and J is TRBJ2-1, with TRBD2 matching over 11 bases. CDR3 length: 15 amino acids. V gave up 3 bases and J gave up 8 bases; unmatched junction bases: 6. Germline CDR1 SEHNR, CDR2 FQNEAQ (reference sequence). The chain's CDR3 is CASSFVLAGVYEQFF. The CDR3 coding sequence is TGTGCCAGCAGCTTCGTACTAGCGGGGGTATATGAGCAGTTCTTC.

This CDR3 is CASSLPGSQETQYF. For the CDR3, the DNA is TGCGCCAGCAGCTTGCCAGGTTCCCAAGAGACCCAGTACTTC. The rearrangement links TRBV5-1 to TRBJ2-5; D is ambiguous. V was cut by 1 base and J by 1 base, with 8 bases left in between. The CDR3 length is 14 residues. Germline V CDR1 and CDR2: SGHRS, YFSETQ. Together with reference TRBV5-1 and TRBJ2-5, the CDR3 gives the full variable domain: KAGVTQTPRYLIKTRGQQVTLSCSPISGHRSVSWYQQTPGQGLQFLFEYFSETQRNKGNFPGRFSGRQFSNSRSEMNVSTLELGDSALYLCASSLPGSQETQYFGPGTRLLVL.